This is a list of T cell receptor beta chains from one sample in a study of response to subunit inactivated influenza vaccine. TCRdb used MiXCR to reprocess the RT-PCR reads, holding one entry per CDR3 protein. The sample includes a few hundred thousand distinct CDR3 sequences, 14% of them seen just once. The sample consisted of PBMCs from blood, taken 11 to 12 days after vaccination. All receptors come from a man aged 50-59 years who received an inactivated influenza vaccine. Each CDR3 is given with its conserved first and last residue. D genes are given only for firm matches. Clone size is not always given. Where it is, it says once, few, many or a class for expanded clones.

TRBJ2-7 NA TRBV5-5 few TGTGCCAGCAGCTGGGGCGGGGCAGAGTACGAGCAGTACTTC CASSWGGAEYEQYF
TRBJ2-2 TRBD2 TRBV20-1 NA TGCAGTGCTAGAAATAGCGGGGGCACCGGGGAGCTGTTTTTT CSARNSGGTGELFF
TRBJ1-5 NA TRBV10-3 NA TGTGCCATCAGTACTCAGGGTAACCAGCCCCAGCATTTT CAISTQGNQPQHF
TRBJ2-3 TRBD2 TRBV25-1 NA TGTGCCAGCATCGAAGGGCTAGCGGCTACTTCCACAGATACGCAGTATTTT CASIEGLAATSTDTQYF
TRBJ2-1 NA TRBV3-1 few TGTGCCAGCAGCCAAGGGGGTGTGCAAGAGCAGTTCTTC CASSQGGVQEQFF
TRBJ2-7 NA TRBV10-3 few TGTGCCATCAGCTTCCAGGGACACGAGCAGTACTTC CAISFQGHEQYF
TRBJ1-4 NA TRBV6-5 NA TGTGCCAGCAGTTACCAGGTGGGAAGACCCGCTAATGAAAAACTGTTTTTT CASSYQVGRPANEKLFF
TRBJ2-1 NA TRBV24-1 many TGTGCCACCAGTGAGGGCGTCCCCTACAATGAGCAGTTCTTC CATSEGVPYNEQFF
TRBJ2-7 NA TRBV7-2 few TGTGCCAGCAGCTTAGATGGCTTCAGGTACGAGCAGTACTTC CASSLDGFRYEQYF
TRBJ2-4 TRBD2 TRBV4-2 many TGTGCCAGCAGCCAGACTTTAGCGGGAGTACGCAACATTCAGTACTTC CASSQTLAGVRNIQYF
TRBJ1-1 TRBD1 TRBV25-1 few TGTGCCAGCAGTGATCTTGGACAGGGTGGAACTGAAGCTTTCTTT CASSDLGQGGTEAFF
TRBJ2-2 TRBD1 TRBV29-1 few TGCAGCGCCAGAGCCGGGACAGGAAACACCGGGGAGCTGTTTTTT CSARAGTGNTGELFF
TRBJ1-3 TRBD1 TRBV20-1 NA TGCAGTGCCAAGACAGGGGCTGGAAACACCATATATTTT CSAKTGAGNTIYF
TRBJ2-5 NA TRBV3-1 few TGTGCCAGCAGCCATAGAGGGACGTACCAAGAGACCCAGTACTTC CASSHRGTYQETQYF
TRBJ2-7 TRBD2 TRBV6-1 NA TGTGCCAGCAGTGAAAGCTCCAGGGAGGGCGAGCAGTACTTC CASSESSREGEQYF
TRBJ2-4 NA TRBV7-8 many TGTGCCAGCAGCTTAGCGTTGGGAACACGAAAAAACATTCAGTACTTC CASSLALGTRKNIQYF
TRBJ2-5 NA TRBV29-1 few TGCAGCGTTGATACCGGGATGATGGAGACCCAGTACTTC CSVDTGMMETQYF